The 26 T cell receptor beta chains presented below share a single source sample, sequenced in a study of cytomegalovirus exposure and HLA in healthy donors (dated 2017 in TCRdb). Receptor amplification or capture employed the immunoSEQ multiplex PCR assay. The multiplex PCR relied on a mix of 60 forward primers for TCR Vbeta segments and 13 reverse primers for TCR Jbeta segments. The immuneACCESS repertoire file appears here via TCRdb, limited to in-frame rearrangements. These files lack a portion of the clones; in checked studies, under half of the deficit traces to unresolved V genes, and the cause of the others is not known. The sample data list approximately 110,000 clones, and roughly 69% of these were observed just once. The leading ten clones occupy roughly 2.4% of the sample. Sequenced material: PBMCs. These receptor sequences come from a woman aged 30 to 39 in good health and CMV-seronegative.

The chain links TRBV29-1 to TRBJ1-2, with a weak D call TRBD1 (5 bases). CDR3 size: 13 residues. The V gene lost 4 bases and the J gene lost 4 bases, with 13 bases spanning the gap. Germline lookup yields CDR1 SQVTM and CDR2 ANQGSEA. CDR3 amino acids: CSVASQGGYGYTF. The CDR3 DNA reads TGCAGCGTTGCATCTCAGGGAGGCTATGGCTACACCTTC.

The gene calls are TRBV5-1 and TRBJ2-7, with D perhaps TRBD2 (6 bases). Trimming took off 3 bases at V and 6 bases at J, with 13 bases between the two ends. The CDR3 is 13 residues long. CDR1 is SGHRS and CDR2 is YFSETQ in the germline V gene. The CDR3 nucleotides are TGCGCCAGCAGCTCGGGAGTAGGGGCCGAGCAGTACTTC. This encodes CASSSGVGAEQYF. Filled out from reference TRBV5-1 and TRBJ2-7, the complete variable domain reads KAGVTQTPRYLIKTRGQQVTLSCSPISGHRSVSWYQQTPGQGLQFLFEYFSETQRNKGNFPGRFSGRQFSNSRSEMNVSTLELGDSALYLCASSSGVGAEQYFGPGTRLTVT.

The chain carries TRBV27 and TRBJ1-2, with D possibly TRBD1 on 5 matching bases. Per the germline V gene, CDR1 is MNHEY and CDR2 is SMNVEV (reference sequence). The CDR3 sequence is 17 residues long. V lost 2 bases and J lost 7, with 23 bases in between. DNA for the CDR3: TGTGCCAGCAGTTTAGTGGCGGAGCTTAAGGGGCCTATTGGCTACACCTTC. This codes for CASSLVAELKGPIGYTF.

This chain connects TRBV5-1 to TRBJ2-3; TRBD2 matches 8 bases. The germline V gene encodes CDR1 SGHRS and CDR2 YFSETQ. This CDR3 contains 15 residues. Trimming took 0 bases from V and 4 from J; bases not matched to a gene: 4. CDR3 sequence reads: CASSLERESADTQYF. DNA for the CDR3: TGCGCCAGCAGCTTGGAGCGGGAGTCCGCAGATACGCAGTATTTT.

The chain uses TRBV19 and TRBJ1-2, with a tentative D call TRBD1 (6 bases). CDR1 is LNHDA and CDR2 is SQIVND in the germline V gene (reference sequence). The CDR3 has 15 residues. Trimming left V 2 bases short and J 8 bases short, with 18 bases between. CDR3 sequence reads: CASSIIGGDYGGYTF. The CDR3 DNA sequence: TGTGCCAGTAGTATAATAGGGGGAGACTATGGAGGCTACACCTTC.

The rearrangement links TRBV19 to TRBJ2-3, with 10 bases that match TRBD2. The junction had 5 bases not matched to a gene; V was cut back by 3 bases and J by 2 bases. Germline CDR1 and CDR2: LNHDA and SQIVND (reference sequence). The CDR3 length is 16 residues. In DNA, the CDR3 is TGTGCCAGTAGTATCCAACTAGCGGGATTCACAGATACGCAGTATTTT. Translated, it gives CASSIQLAGFTDTQYF. The variable domain in full, completed from reference TRBV19 and TRBJ2-3, reads DGGITQSPKYLFRKEGQNVTLSCEQNLNHDAMYWYRQDPGQGLRLIYYSQIVNDFQKGDIAEGYSVSREKKESFPLTVTSAQKNPTAFYLCASSIQLAGFTDTQYFGPGTRLTVL.

There are a few counts of this clone. The V and J genes are TRBV28 and TRBJ1-2, with 9 bases aligning to TRBD1. Germline V gene lookup returns CDR1 MDHEN and CDR2 SYDVKM. The CDR3 length is 16 residues. J was trimmed by 1 base and V by 3 bases; bases with no gene match: 6. CDR3 coding DNA: TGTGCCAGCAGTTTGGTGACAGGGGGAAGTAACTATGGCTACACCTTC. It codes for CASSLVTGGSNYGYTF.

The rearrangement joins TRBV6-5 to TRBJ1-1; D is unresolved. CDR3 size: 13 residues. Germline CDR1 is MNHEY and CDR2 is SVGAGI. With 6 bases removed from V and 3 bases from J, the gap between germline ends came to 11 bases. DNA of the CDR3: TGTGCCAGCAGACACCGTCGGGACACTGAAGCTTTCTTT. It codes for CASRHRRDTEAFF.

The chain is built from TRBV18 and TRBJ2-7; maybe TRBD1 (6 bases). Germline V lookup: CDR1 KGHSH, CDR2 LQKENI. CDR3 length equals 15 residues. Trimming shortened V by 4 bases and J by 3 bases, and 16 bases separated the two germline ends. The CDR3 loop is CASSRPTGTIYEQYF. The CDR3 bases are TGTGCCAGCTCACGACCCACCGGGACAATCTACGAGCAGTACTTC. Complete variable domain (other parts from reference TRBV18 and TRBJ2-7): NAGVMQNPRHLVRRRGQEARLRCSPMKGHSHVYWYRQLPEEGLKFMVYLQKENIIDESGMPKERFSAEFPKEGPSILRIQQVVRGDSAAYFCASSRPTGTIYEQYFGPGTRLTVT.

This clone was counted only a few times. V is TRBV28 and J is TRBJ2-1; 7 bases line up with TRBD2. V lost 9 bases, J lost 7 bases, and 15 bases stayed unmatched. The CDR3 spans 15 residues. Germline V gene data show CDR1 as MDHEN and CDR2 as SYDVKM. CDR3: CASREAGPRRNEQFF. The CDR3 DNA sequence: TGTGCCAGTAGAGAAGCGGGGCCTCGGCGGAATGAGCAGTTCTTC.

This clone was counted only a few times. The V and J genes are TRBV18 and TRBJ2-5, with D possibly matching TRBD1 (5 bases). The CDR3 spans 15 residues. The germline V gene encodes CDR1 KGHSH and CDR2 LQKENI. V lost 5 bases and J lost 4, with 17 bases in between. For the CDR3, the DNA is TGTGCCAGCTCAGCGCCGTTGGGGCTTGGAGAGACCCAGTACTTC. It translates to CASSAPLGLGETQYF.

The chain couples TRBV9 to TRBJ2-1; TRBD1 aligns across 9 bases. Germline assignment: CDR1 SGDLS and CDR2 YYNGEE. J lost 5 bases, V lost 0 bases, and 6 bases had no gene match. CDR3 size: 16 residues. CDR3 region: CASSVGVGQGNNEQFF. As DNA, the CDR3 is TGTGCCAGCAGCGTAGGAGTGGGACAGGGCAACAATGAGCAGTTCTTC.

The chain uses TRBV11-1 and TRBJ2-7; 10 bases are a match to TRBD2. The germline CDR1 and CDR2 sequences are SGHAT and FQDESV (reference sequence). The CDR3 is 15 residues long. Trimming cost V 8 bases and J 2 bases; bases outside gene matches: 9. The CDR3 coding sequence is TGTGCCAGCGGGGCCGGGACTAGCGATACCTACGAGCAGTACTTC. Translation gives CASGAGTSDTYEQYF. Complete variable domain (other parts from reference TRBV11-1 and TRBJ2-7): EAEVAQSPRYKITEKSQAVAFWCDPISGHATLYWYRQILGQGPELLVQFQDESVVDDSQLPKDRFSAERLKGVDSTLKIQPAELGDSAMYLCASGAGTSDTYEQYFGPGTRLTVT.

V and J are TRBV7-2 and TRBJ2-5, with a possible D match to TRBD2 (5 bases). This CDR3 comprises 16 residues. Trimming shortened V by 1 base and J by 4 bases, and 16 bases separated the two germline ends. CDR1 is SGHTA and CDR2 is FQGNSA in the germline V gene. CDR3 sequence (DNA): TGTGCCAGCAGCTTAGTGGCGACTAAGGGCGTAGAGACCCAGTACTTC. This gives the protein CASSLVATKGVETQYF.

V gene TRBV5-1 combines with J gene TRBJ2-1, with 9 nucleotides matching TRBD1. J was trimmed by 2 bases and V by 3 bases; bases with no gene match: 9. CDR1 is SGHRS, CDR2 YFSETQ, per germline. The CDR3 sequence is 17 residues long. The CDR3 coding sequence is TGCGCCAGCAGCTCCAAGTGGACAGGGGACGCCTACAATGAGCAGTTCTTC. Protein product: CASSSKWTGDAYNEQFF.

A few counts support this clone. The chain combines TRBV29-1 with TRBJ1-1; a possible D gene is TRBD1 (5 bases). The CDR3 extends over 13 amino acids. Germline CDR1 and CDR2: SQVTM and ANQGSEA. The V end was cut by 6 bases, the J end by 5 bases, with 16 bases between. The CDR3 loop is CSVASQGGTEAFF. The CDR3 coding sequence is TGCAGCGTCGCGTCCCAGGGAGGGACTGAAGCTTTCTTT.

The V and J genes are TRBV11-2 and TRBJ2-7; possibly TRBD1 for D (6 bases). The CDR3 spans 15 residues. Trimming left V 0 bases short and J 1 base short, with 10 bases between. Germline V gene data show CDR1 as SGHAT and CDR2 as FQNNGV. The CDR3 nucleotides read TGTGCCAGCAGCTTAGAGACAGGAAATTCCTACGAGCAGTACTTC. Its translation is CASSLETGNSYEQYF.

The chain links TRBV5-1 to TRBJ2-7; 7 positions agree with TRBD2. This CDR3 has 14 amino acids. CDR1 SGHRS and CDR2 YFSETQ come from the germline V gene. Trimming at V came to 2 bases and at J to 0 bases, leaving 2 bases not matched to a gene. This CDR3 is CASSLAGPSYEQYF. CDR3 sequence (DNA): TGCGCCAGCAGCTTAGCGGGACCCTCCTACGAGCAGTACTTC. Looking up the rest from reference TRBV5-1 and TRBJ2-7 gives the full variable domain: KAGVTQTPRYLIKTRGQQVTLSCSPISGHRSVSWYQQTPGQGLQFLFEYFSETQRNKGNFPGRFSGRQFSNSRSEMNVSTLELGDSALYLCASSLAGPSYEQYFGPGTRLTVT.

The gene calls are TRBV27 and TRBJ2-2, with D possibly TRBD1 on 6 matching bases. V was pared by 1 base and J by 2 bases, with 11 bases between. CDR1 is MNHEY, CDR2 SMNVEV, per germline (reference sequence). This CDR3 has 16 residues. The DNA of the CDR3 is TGTGCCAGCAGTTTATACAGGGCCTCCAACACCGGGGAGCTGTTTTTT. This codes for CASSLYRASNTGELFF.

The CDR3 DNA is TGCGCCAGCAGCTTGCTGGTGGGGGCCACAGATACGCAGTATTTT. It specifies CASSLLVGATDTQYF. The gene calls are TRBV5-1 and TRBJ2-3, with a possible D match to TRBD1 (6 bases). Trimming shortened V by 1 base and J by 2 bases, and 11 bases separated the two germline ends. The CDR3 is 15 residues long. CDR1 SGHRS and CDR2 YFSETQ come from the germline V gene.

V is TRBV29-1 and J is TRBJ2-2, with TRBD2 identical over 9 bases. Germline CDR1 SQVTM, CDR2 ANQGSEA. Unmatched junction bases numbered 6, after V lost 6 bases and J lost 7 bases. CDR3 length: 13 residues. The CDR3 loop is CSVREGLNGELFF. The CDR3 DNA reads as TGCAGCGTGCGGGAGGGCCTTAACGGGGAGCTGTTTTTT.

This clone was detected only a few times. The chain recombines TRBV6-1 with TRBJ1-3; D gene ambiguous. The V gene lost 7 bases and the J gene lost 4 bases, with 8 bases spanning the gap. Germline loops: CDR1 MNHNS, CDR2 SASEGT. The CDR3 has 12 amino acids. The CDR3 loop reads CASMGPGNTIYF. The CDR3 DNA sequence: TGTGCCAGCATGGGCCCAGGAAACACCATATATTTT.

The chain combines TRBV7-9 with TRBJ2-7; TRBD2 matches 9 bases. The trim removed 1 base at V and 1 base at J, leaving 5 bases unmatched. The CDR3 spans 16 residues. From germline, CDR1 is SEHNR and CDR2 FQNEAQ (reference sequence). The CDR3: CASSLEAGGTSYEQYF. CDR3 nucleotides: TGTGCCAGCAGCTTAGAAGCGGGAGGAACGTCCTACGAGCAGTACTTC.

The genes are TRBV30 and TRBJ2-1; D ambiguous. Trimming left V 1 base short and J 5 bases short, with 6 bases between. The CDR3 consists of 12 residues. Germline V gene data show CDR1 as GTSNPN and CDR2 as SVGIG (reference sequence). The CDR3 nucleotides are TGTGCCTGGAGTGCCCCGGACAATGAGCAGTTCTTC. This sequence encodes CAWSAPDNEQFF.

In this sample, this clone turned up a few times. The chain is built from TRBV4-3 and TRBJ2-7, with TRBD1 matching 9 bases. V was clipped by 3 bases and J by 6 bases; unmatched bases: 6. Germline V gene sequence: CDR1 LGHNA, CDR2 YSLEER. The CDR3 loop spans 14 amino acids. The CDR3 protein is CASSQGDRVAEQYF. CDR3 coding DNA: TGCGCCAGCAGCCAGGGGGACAGGGTAGCCGAGCAGTACTTC.

A few counts support this clone. The genes are TRBV6-1 and TRBJ2-1; D perhaps matches TRBD2 (6 bases). V lost 6 bases and J lost 4, with 16 bases in between. The germline V gene encodes CDR1 MNHNS and CDR2 SASEGT. The CDR3 extends over 15 amino acids. This chain's CDR3 is CASSRSSGRYNEQFF. As DNA, the CDR3 is TGTGCCAGCAGCCGAAGTAGCGGAAGATACAATGAGCAGTTCTTC.